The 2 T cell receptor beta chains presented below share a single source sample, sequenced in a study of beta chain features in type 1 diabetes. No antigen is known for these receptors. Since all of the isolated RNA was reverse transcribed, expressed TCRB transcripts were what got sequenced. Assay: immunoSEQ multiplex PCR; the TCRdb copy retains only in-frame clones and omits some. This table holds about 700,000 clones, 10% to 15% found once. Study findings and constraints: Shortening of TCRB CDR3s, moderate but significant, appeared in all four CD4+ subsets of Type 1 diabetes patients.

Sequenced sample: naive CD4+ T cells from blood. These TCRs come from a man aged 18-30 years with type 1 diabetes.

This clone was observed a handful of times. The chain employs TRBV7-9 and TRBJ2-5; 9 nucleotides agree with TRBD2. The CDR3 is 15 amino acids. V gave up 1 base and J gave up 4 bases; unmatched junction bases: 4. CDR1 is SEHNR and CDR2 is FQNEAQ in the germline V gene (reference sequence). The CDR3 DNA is TGTGCCAGCAGCTTAGGCGCGGGGGGGCCAGAGACCCAGTACTTC. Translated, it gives CASSLGAGGPETQYF.

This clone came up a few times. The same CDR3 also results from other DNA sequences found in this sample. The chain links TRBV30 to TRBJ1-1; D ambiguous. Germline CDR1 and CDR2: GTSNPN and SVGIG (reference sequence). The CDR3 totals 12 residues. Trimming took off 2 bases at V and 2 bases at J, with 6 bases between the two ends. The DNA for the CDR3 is TGTGCCTGGAGTCAAGTTAACACTGAAGCTTTCTTT. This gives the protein CAWSQVNTEAFF. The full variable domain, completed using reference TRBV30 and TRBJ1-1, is SQTIHQWPATLVQPVGSPLSLECTVEGTSNPNLYWYRQAAGRGLQLLFYSVGIGQISSEVPQNLSASRPQDRQFILSSKKLLLSDSGFYLCAWSQVNTEAFFGQGTRLTVV.